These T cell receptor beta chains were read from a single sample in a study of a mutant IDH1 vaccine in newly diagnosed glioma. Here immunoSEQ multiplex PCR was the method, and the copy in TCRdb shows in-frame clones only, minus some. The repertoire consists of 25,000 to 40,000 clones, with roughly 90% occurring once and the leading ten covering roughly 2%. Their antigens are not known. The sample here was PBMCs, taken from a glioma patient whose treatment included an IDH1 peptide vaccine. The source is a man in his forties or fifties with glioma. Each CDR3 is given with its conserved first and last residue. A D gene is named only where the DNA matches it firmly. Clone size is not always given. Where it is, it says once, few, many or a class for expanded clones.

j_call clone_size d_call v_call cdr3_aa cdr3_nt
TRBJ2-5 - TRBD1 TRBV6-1 CASSVLGQGKQETQYF TGTGCCAGCAGTGTCCTTGGACAGGGGAAGCAAGAGACCCAGTACTTC
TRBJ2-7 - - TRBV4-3 CASSQDADGGLYEQYF TGCGCCAGCAGCCAAGATGCTGACGGGGGTTTATACGAGCAGTACTTC
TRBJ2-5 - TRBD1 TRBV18 CASSPGDRGRETQYF TGTGCCAGCTCACCAGGGGACAGGGGAAGGGAGACCCAGTACTTC
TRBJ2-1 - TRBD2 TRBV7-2 CASSLGLAIEQFF TGTGCCAGCAGCTTAGGACTAGCGATTGAGCAGTTCTTC
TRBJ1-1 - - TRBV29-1 CSVEGSGTEAFF TGCAGCGTCGAAGGGTCGGGGACTGAAGCTTTCTTT
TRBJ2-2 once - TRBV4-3 CASSRGVSNTGELFF TGCGCCAGCAGCCGGGGTGTTTCGAACACCGGGGAGCTGTTTTTT
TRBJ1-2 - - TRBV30 CAGSVGGGYTF TGTGCCGGTTCGGTGGGTGGTGGCTACACCTTC
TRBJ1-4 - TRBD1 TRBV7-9 CASSRRQGANEKLFF TGTGCCAGCAGCCGACGACAGGGGGCTAATGAAAAACTGTTTTTT
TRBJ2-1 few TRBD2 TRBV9 CASSPTTTQLAGWGEQFF TGTGCCAGCAGCCCGACCACGACCCAGCTAGCGGGATGGGGTGAGCAGTTCTTC
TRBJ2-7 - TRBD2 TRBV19 CASSKGGSTYEQYF TGTGCCAGTAGTAAAGGCGGGAGTACTTACGAGCAGTACTTC
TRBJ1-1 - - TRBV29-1 CSAETHTEAFF TGCAGCGCCGAAACCCACACTGAAGCTTTCTTT
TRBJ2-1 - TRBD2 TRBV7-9 CASSILTSGGEREQFF TGTGCCAGCAGCATACTAACTAGCGGGGGGGAGCGTGAGCAGTTCTTC
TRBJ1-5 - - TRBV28 CASIQGGRKLNQPQHF TGTGCCAGCATTCAAGGGGGGCGAAAGCTCAATCAGCCCCAGCATTTT
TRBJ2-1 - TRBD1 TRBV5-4 CASSLGQGNEQFF TGTGCCAGCAGCTTGGGACAGGGAAATGAGCAGTTCTTC
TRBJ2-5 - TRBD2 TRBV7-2 CASTLAGGWETQYF TGTGCCAGCACTTTAGCGGGGGGCTGGGAGACCCAGTACTTC
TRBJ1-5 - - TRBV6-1 CASSARGITIVPNQPQHF TGTGCCAGCAGTGCCAGGGGTATAACCATCGTTCCTAATCAGCCCCAGCATTTT
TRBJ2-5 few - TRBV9 CASSVRSQETQYF TGTGCCAGCAGCGTCCGTTCCCAAGAGACCCAGTACTTC